The 29 T cell receptor beta chains reported below all come from one sample, sequenced in a study of blood T cell repertoires in COVID-19. Data came from immunoSEQ multiplex PCR; TCRdb stores just in-frame clones and leaves some out. The repertoire holds about 59,000 clones, with roughly 80% as singletons. Sequenced input: peripheral blood. All receptors come from a human donor in a cohort sampled during active COVID-19.

The rearrangement joins TRBV28 to TRBJ1-4; TRBD1 is a possible D gene (6 bases). Trimming cost V 10 bases and J 5 bases, with 14 bases left between them. Germline V gene data show CDR1 as MDHEN and CDR2 as SYDVKM. The CDR3 has 13 amino acids. CDR3 protein: CATLQGLNEKLFF. Written as DNA, the CDR3 is TGTGCCACCTTACAGGGTCTGAATGAAAAACTGTTTTTT.

The gene calls are TRBV10-1 and TRBJ2-7; TRBD2 might be the D (5 bases). Germline V gene data show CDR1 as WNHNN and CDR2 as SYGVQD (reference sequence). The CDR3 totals 13 residues. The ends were cut back, 6 bases at V and 6 bases at J, with 15 bases in the middle. The CDR3: CASSREPTGEQYF. CDR3 nucleotides: TGCGCCAGCAGCCGGGAACCTACGGGCGAGCAGTACTTC.

This sequence joins TRBV28 and TRBJ2-4, with TRBD1 identical over 7 bases. After removal of 6 bases from V and 6 bases from J, the junction contained 11 bases not matched to a gene. The CDR3 consists of 15 residues. Germline V gives CDR1 MDHEN, CDR2 SYDVKM. The DNA for the CDR3 is TGTGCCAGCAGCAAACTTAGGGGACAGAGAAACATTCAGTACTTC. Its protein product is CASSKLRGQRNIQYF.

V is TRBV18 and J is TRBJ2-7; TRBD1 is a possible D gene (6 bases). With 5 bases removed from V and 1 base from J, the gap between germline ends came to 12 bases. The V gene's germline CDR1 is KGHSH and CDR2 LQKENI. CDR3 length: 14 amino acids. The CDR3 spells CASSTRTESYEQYF. The CDR3 bases are TGTGCCAGCTCAACCCGGACAGAGTCCTACGAGCAGTACTTC.

The chain combines TRBV5-6 with TRBJ1-4, with a possible D match to TRBD1 (6 bases). The V gene's germline CDR1 is SGHDT and CDR2 YYEEEE. This CDR3 contains 14 residues. Trimming cost V 3 bases and J 5 bases, with 11 bases left between them. The CDR3 reads CASSSDSLNEKLFF. The CDR3 nucleotides read TGTGCCAGCAGCTCGGACAGTTTAAATGAAAAACTGTTTTTT.

This chain connects TRBV30 to TRBJ2-1, with 12 bases matching TRBD2. The CDR3 is 14 residues long. Germline trimming cut 5 bases from V and 9 bases from J; bases unmatched to any gene: 8. Germline V gene data show CDR1 as GTSNPN and CDR2 as SVGIG (reference sequence). The CDR3 DNA reads as TGTGCCTGGGCGCTAGCGGGAGGGGGAGCTGAGCAGTTCTTC. It codes for CAWALAGGGAEQFF.

In this sample, this clone turned up once. The V gene is TRBV2, the J gene TRBJ2-7, with 8 bases lining up with TRBD1. Unmatched junction bases numbered 0, after V lost 0 bases and J lost 2 bases. In germline, CDR1 is SNHLY, CDR2 FYNNEI. The CDR3 consists of 14 residues. CDR3 sequence reads: CASSEADRAYEQYF. Here the CDR3 DNA reads TGTGCCAGCAGTGAAGCGGACAGGGCCTACGAGCAGTACTTC.

The CDR3 DNA is TGTGCCAGCAGCGCTAGCGGGAGTTCGGGAGAGACCCAGTACTTC. This gives the protein CASSASGSSGETQYF. The J gene is TRBJ2-5, the V gene TRBV9; 10 positions agree with TRBD2. The V segment lost 3 bases and the J segment 4 bases; nucleotides outside the gene matches: 6. The CDR3 spans 15 residues. Per the germline V gene, CDR1 is SGDLS and CDR2 is YYNGEE.

This clone showed up just a few times. This chain uses TRBV25-1 with TRBJ2-5; D is ambiguous. Germline CDR1 reads MGHDK; CDR2 reads SYGVNS. V was shortened by 8 bases and J by 5 bases, with 12 bases between the two germline ends. The CDR3 totals 12 residues. CDR3 residues: CASGRRGETQYF. The CDR3 nucleotides are TGTGCCAGCGGTAGGCGCGGTGAGACCCAGTACTTC.

This chain connects TRBV5-1 to TRBJ2-5, with TRBD2 matching over 10 bases. Germline loops: CDR1 SGHRS, CDR2 YFSETQ. This CDR3 region has 15 residues. The ends lost 1 base at V and 2 bases at J; junction bases unmatched: 2. Here the CDR3 reads CASSLSGRVQETQYF. Written as DNA, the CDR3 is TGCGCCAGCAGCTTGAGCGGGAGGGTTCAAGAGACCCAGTACTTC.

The chain is built from TRBV10-1 and TRBJ2-3; D might be TRBD2 (5 bases). This CDR3 comprises 16 residues. Germline CDR1 reads WNHNN; CDR2 reads SYGVQD (reference sequence). Trimming removed 5 bases from V and 0 bases from J, with 15 bases in between. For the CDR3, the DNA is TGCGCCAGCAGTCCTCATGGACTGGCTAGCACAGATACGCAGTATTTT. This codes for CASSPHGLASTDTQYF.

The rearrangement joins TRBV2 to TRBJ2-7; 9 positions match TRBD1. This CDR3 region has 15 residues. Looked up from germline, CDR1 is SNHLY and CDR2 is FYNNEI. After removal of 7 bases from V and 5 bases from J, the junction contained 12 bases not matched to a gene. The DNA of the CDR3 is TGTGCCAGCATGGCTGGGACAGGGAGTTTGCACGAGCAGTACTTC. Translated, it gives CASMAGTGSLHEQYF.

This chain links TRBV5-1 with TRBJ2-7, with TRBD1 matching 10 bases. V shed 5 bases and J 5 bases; nucleotides not matched to a gene: 7. Germline V lookup: CDR1 SGHRS, CDR2 YFSETQ. The length of the CDR3 is 14 residues. The CDR3 loop is CASRARTGGDEQYF. Written as DNA, the CDR3 is TGCGCCAGCAGAGCACGGACAGGGGGAGACGAGCAGTACTTC.

J is TRBJ2-7 and V is TRBV7-9; tentative D call: TRBD1 (5 bases). CDR1 and CDR2 from the germline V gene are SEHNR and FQNEAQ (reference sequence). V lost 11 bases and J lost 0, with 11 bases in between. There are 12 residues in the CDR3. The CDR3 DNA reads as TGTGCCGGTACCGACAGCTCCTACGAGCAGTACTTC. Translating gives CAGTDSSYEQYF.

This clone was seen only a few times. The genes are TRBV2 and TRBJ2-1, with 12 positions matching TRBD1. Germline assignment: CDR1 SNHLY and CDR2 FYNNEI. The length of the CDR3 is 15 residues. V shed 8 bases and J 7 bases; nucleotides not matched to a gene: 9. CDR3 protein: CASVAGQGARNEQFF. The CDR3 nucleotides are TGTGCCAGCGTAGCGGGACAGGGGGCTAGGAATGAGCAGTTCTTC.

The rearrangement joins TRBV5-6 to TRBJ2-1; 10 bases match TRBD1. CDR3 length: 15 amino acids. Germline lookup yields CDR1 SGHDT and CDR2 YYEEEE. V shed 4 bases, J shed 9 bases, and the junction held 10 bases outside the gene matches. DNA of the CDR3: TGTGCCAGCAGCCCAACTGGGACAGGGGCGGGTGAGCAGTTCTTC. Protein: CASSPTGTGAGEQFF.

The V and J genes are TRBV11-2 and TRBJ2-1; 11 nucleotides line up with TRBD2. The CDR3 is 14 residues long. The trim removed 6 bases at V and 8 bases at J, leaving 6 bases unmatched. Germline assignment: CDR1 SGHAT and CDR2 FQNNGV. CDR3 amino acids: CASRLTSGSDEQFF. CDR3 DNA: TGTGCCAGCAGACTTACTAGCGGGAGCGATGAGCAGTTCTTC.

The chain is built from TRBV10-3 and TRBJ1-1; possible D gene TRBD1, 5 bases. V lost 6 bases to trimming and J lost 0 bases, with 11 bases between them. The CDR3 has 14 residues. From germline, CDR1 is ENHRY and CDR2 SYGVKD. The CDR3 loop is CAIRQTVLNTEAFF. The DNA for the CDR3 is TGTGCCATCAGGCAGACAGTCCTGAACACTGAAGCTTTCTTT.

V usage is TRBV27 and J usage is TRBJ2-3, with 7 nucleotides matching TRBD1. The CDR3 is 14 residues long. V lost 7 bases and J lost 5; bases outside the gene matches: 9. From germline, CDR1 is MNHEY and CDR2 SMNVEV (reference sequence). In DNA form, the CDR3 reads TGTGCCAGCAAGGACAGGCTAGAGTTAGATACGCAGTATTTT. Encoded protein: CASKDRLELDTQYF.

V gene TRBV7-9 combines with J gene TRBJ1-4, with a tentative D call TRBD1 (5 bases). This CDR3 contains 14 residues. Germline loops: CDR1 SEHNR, CDR2 FQNEAQ (reference sequence). The V end was cut by 1 base, the J end by 7 bases, with 10 bases between. The CDR3: CASSLVAGIEKLFF. The CDR3 bases are TGTGCCAGCAGCTTAGTTGCAGGGATTGAAAAACTGTTTTTT.

This clone was observed once. The chain employs TRBV11-2 and TRBJ1-1, with 11 bases that match TRBD1. This CDR3 contains 19 residues. Trimming removed 5 bases from V and 0 bases from J; junction bases left unmatched: 14. Germline CDR1 and CDR2: SGHAT and FQNNGV. Written as DNA, the CDR3 is TGTGCCAGCAGCCCCACTCGCACCGGGACAGGGGGACTGAACACTGAAGCTTTCTTT. Translated: CASSPTRTGTGGLNTEAFF. Full variable domain (rest looked up from reference TRBV11-2 and TRBJ1-1): EAGVAQSPRYKIIEKRQSVAFWCNPISGHATLYWYQQILGQGPKLLIQFQNNGVVDDSQLPKDRFSAERLKGVDSTLKIQPAKLEDSAVYLCASSPTRTGTGGLNTEAFFGQGTRLTVV.

The chain combines TRBV11-2 with TRBJ2-5; 11 bases match TRBD1. This CDR3 has 16 residues. From germline, CDR1 is SGHAT and CDR2 FQNNGV. The J segment lost 2 bases and the V segment lost 6 bases, leaving 8 bases of the junction unmatched. The CDR3 DNA sequence: TGTGCCAGCAGTAGAGGACAGGGGGCGATTCAAGAGACCCAGTACTTC. Translation: CASSRGQGAIQETQYF.

This clone was observed many times. V usage is TRBV3-1 (or the pseudogene TRBV3-2) and J usage is TRBJ1-1, with D unresolved. The length of the CDR3 is 14 residues. CDR1 and CDR2 (germline): LGHDT, YNNKEL (reference sequence). Trimming stripped 4 bases from V and 1 base from J, with 10 bases between. This chain's CDR3 is CASSRRGPNTEAFF. The CDR3 DNA follows: TGTGCCAGCAGCCGTCGCGGGCCGAACACTGAAGCTTTCTTT.

The rearrangement uses TRBV5-1 and TRBJ1-5; TRBD1 might be the D (5 bases). The length of the CDR3 is 14 residues. V lost 3 bases, J lost 3 bases, and 10 bases lay in between. CDR1 SGHRS and CDR2 YFSETQ come from the germline V gene. CDR3 amino acids: CASSYDSTNQPQHF. The CDR3, as DNA: TGCGCCAGCAGCTACGACAGTACCAATCAGCCCCAGCATTTT.

The J gene is TRBJ2-7, the V gene TRBV6-2 or TRBV6-3, with TRBD1 matching over 7 bases. There are 15 residues in the CDR3. Trimming cost V 6 bases and J 5 bases; bases outside gene matches: 13. The V gene's germline CDR1 is MNHEY and CDR2 SVGEGT. The CDR3 region is CASSVGGFGQDEQYF. CDR3 coding DNA: TGTGCCAGCAGCGTAGGGGGCTTCGGTCAGGACGAGCAGTACTTC.

This CDR3 is CASSLPGETQYF. In DNA, the CDR3 is TGCGCCAGCAGCCTCCCCGGGGAGACCCAGTACTTC. The rearrangement links TRBV5-1 to TRBJ2-5; D unresolved. The CDR3 covers 12 residues. Germline CDR1 reads SGHRS; CDR2 reads YFSETQ. V was cut by 4 bases and J by 5 bases, with 9 bases left in between.

This clone came up a few times. V is TRBV3-1 (or the pseudogene TRBV3-2) and J is TRBJ1-3; no reliable D call. V was shortened by 3 bases and J by 2 bases, with 8 bases between the two germline ends. The CDR3 covers 14 residues. The germline gives CDR1 LGHDT, CDR2 YNNKEL (reference sequence). CDR3 in amino acids: CASSQGRAGNTIYF. CDR3 in DNA: TGTGCCAGCAGCCAGGGGAGGGCTGGAAACACCATATATTTT.

The J gene is TRBJ1-2, the V gene TRBV7-9; 10 nucleotides match TRBD1. This CDR3 is 13 amino acids long. CDR1 is SEHNR, CDR2 FQNEAQ, per germline (reference sequence). Unmatched junction bases numbered 5, after V lost 5 bases and J lost 8 bases. DNA of the CDR3: TGTGCCAGCAGCCCCGGGACAGGGGAAGGCTACACCTTC. Translation gives CASSPGTGEGYTF.

The chain combines TRBV7-9 with TRBJ2-5; 10 positions match TRBD2. V lost 2 bases, J lost 5 bases, and 5 bases stayed unmatched. Per germline, CDR1 SEHNR and CDR2 FQNEAQ (reference sequence). The CDR3 contains 15 residues. The CDR3 DNA reads TGTGCCAGCAGCTTAATACTAGCGGGATCGGAGACCCAGTACTTC. Translating gives CASSLILAGSETQYF. Complete variable domain (other parts from reference TRBV7-9 and TRBJ2-5): DTGVSQNPRHKITKRGQNVTFRCDPISEHNRLYWYRQTLGQGPEFLTYFQNEAQLEKSRLLSDRFSAERPKGSFSTLEIQRTEQGDSAMYLCASSLILAGSETQYFGPGTRLLVL.